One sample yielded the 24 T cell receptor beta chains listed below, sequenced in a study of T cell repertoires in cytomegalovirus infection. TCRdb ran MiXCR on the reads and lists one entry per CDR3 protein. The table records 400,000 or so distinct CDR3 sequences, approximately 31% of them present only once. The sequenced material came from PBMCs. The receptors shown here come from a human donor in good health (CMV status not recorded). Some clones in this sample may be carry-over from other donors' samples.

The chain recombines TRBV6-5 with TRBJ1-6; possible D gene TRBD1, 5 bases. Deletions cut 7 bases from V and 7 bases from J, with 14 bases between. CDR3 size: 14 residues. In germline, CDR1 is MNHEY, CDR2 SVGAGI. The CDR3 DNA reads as TGTGCCAGCACCCTTGGGACTGAAAATTCACCCCTCCACTTT. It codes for CASTLGTENSPLHF.

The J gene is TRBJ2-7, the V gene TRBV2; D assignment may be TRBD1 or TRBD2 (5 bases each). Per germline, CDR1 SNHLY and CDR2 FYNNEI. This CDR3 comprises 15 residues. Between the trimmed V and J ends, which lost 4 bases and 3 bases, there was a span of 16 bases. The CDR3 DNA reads TGTGCCAGCAGTGGAGCCGGGACCCTGAGCTACGAGCAGTACTTC. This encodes CASSGAGTLSYEQYF.

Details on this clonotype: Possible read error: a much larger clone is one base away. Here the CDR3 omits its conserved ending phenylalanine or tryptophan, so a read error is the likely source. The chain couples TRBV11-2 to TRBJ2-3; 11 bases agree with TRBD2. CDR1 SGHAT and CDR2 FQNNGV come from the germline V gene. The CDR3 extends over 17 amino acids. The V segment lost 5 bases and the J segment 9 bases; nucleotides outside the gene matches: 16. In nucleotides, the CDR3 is TGTGCCAGCAGCAATACCTTCGAATTAGCGGGGGGGAGAACGCAGTATTGT. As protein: CASSNTFELAGGRTQYC.

This chain's CDR3 is CASSLGGRTYEQYF. For the CDR3, the DNA is TGCGCCAGCAGCTTGGGAGGGAGAACCTACGAGCAGTACTTC. This chain connects TRBV5-1 to TRBJ2-7; possibly TRBD2 for D (5 bases). The CDR3 sequence is 14 residues long. CDR1 is SGHRS, CDR2 YFSETQ, per germline. The V end was cut by 0 bases, the J end by 2 bases, with 9 bases between.

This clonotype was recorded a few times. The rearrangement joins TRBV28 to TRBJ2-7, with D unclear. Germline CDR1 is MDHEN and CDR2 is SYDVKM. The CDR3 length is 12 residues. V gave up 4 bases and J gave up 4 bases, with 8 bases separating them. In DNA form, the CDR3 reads TGTGCCAGCAGTTCTATACTATACGAGCAGTACTTC. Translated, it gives CASSSILYEQYF.

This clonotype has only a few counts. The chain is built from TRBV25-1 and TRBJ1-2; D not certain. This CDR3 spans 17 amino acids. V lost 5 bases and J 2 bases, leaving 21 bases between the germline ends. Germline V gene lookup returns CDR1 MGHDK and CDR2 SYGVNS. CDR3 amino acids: CASSPPLSVSFNYGYTF. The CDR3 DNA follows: TGTGCCAGCAGTCCCCCTCTCAGTGTGTCATTCAACTATGGCTACACCTTC.

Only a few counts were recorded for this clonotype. The CDR3, as DNA: TGTGCCAGCAGTTACCTACCGGGACGCCGGGGGTACACCGGGGAGCTGTTTTTT. Amino acids: CASSYLPGRRGYTGELFF. V and J are TRBV6-2 or TRBV6-3 and TRBJ2-2; tentative D call: TRBD2 (6 bases). The V end was cut by 2 bases, the J end by 3 bases, with 19 bases between. The CDR3 loop spans 18 amino acids. Germline assignment: CDR1 MNHEY and CDR2 SVGEGT.

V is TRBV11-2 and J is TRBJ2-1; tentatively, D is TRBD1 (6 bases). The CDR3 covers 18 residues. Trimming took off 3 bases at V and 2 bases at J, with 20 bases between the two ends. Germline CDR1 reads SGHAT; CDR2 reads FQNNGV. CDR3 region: CASSLRIPDRLTYNEQFF. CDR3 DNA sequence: TGTGCCAGCAGCTTGAGGATTCCCGACAGGTTGACCTACAATGAGCAGTTCTTC.

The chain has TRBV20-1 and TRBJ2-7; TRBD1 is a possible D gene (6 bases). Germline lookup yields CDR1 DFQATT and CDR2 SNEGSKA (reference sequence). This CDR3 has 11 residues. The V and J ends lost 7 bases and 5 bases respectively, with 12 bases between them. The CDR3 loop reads CSGPQGNEQYF. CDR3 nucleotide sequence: TGCAGTGGCCCACAGGGTAACGAGCAGTACTTC.

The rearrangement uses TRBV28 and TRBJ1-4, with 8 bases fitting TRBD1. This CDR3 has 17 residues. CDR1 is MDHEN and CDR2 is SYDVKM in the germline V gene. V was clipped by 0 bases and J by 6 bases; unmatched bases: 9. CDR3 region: CASSLCAGGPPDEKLFF. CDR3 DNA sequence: TGTGCCAGCAGTTTATGTGCAGGGGGCCCTCCCGATGAAAAACTGTTTTTT.

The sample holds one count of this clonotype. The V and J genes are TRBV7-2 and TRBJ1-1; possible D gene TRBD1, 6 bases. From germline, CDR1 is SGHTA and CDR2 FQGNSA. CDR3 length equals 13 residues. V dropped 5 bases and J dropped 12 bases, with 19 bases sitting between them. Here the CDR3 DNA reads TGTGCCAGCAGCCCACAGGGCGAGACGGAATCTTTCTTT. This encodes CASSPQGETESFF.

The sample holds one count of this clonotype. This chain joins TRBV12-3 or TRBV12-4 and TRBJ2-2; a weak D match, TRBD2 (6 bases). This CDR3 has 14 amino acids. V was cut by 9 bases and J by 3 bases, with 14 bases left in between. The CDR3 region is CARRPGADTGELFF. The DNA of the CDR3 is TGTGCCAGAAGGCCGGGAGCGGACACCGGGGAGCTGTTTTTT.

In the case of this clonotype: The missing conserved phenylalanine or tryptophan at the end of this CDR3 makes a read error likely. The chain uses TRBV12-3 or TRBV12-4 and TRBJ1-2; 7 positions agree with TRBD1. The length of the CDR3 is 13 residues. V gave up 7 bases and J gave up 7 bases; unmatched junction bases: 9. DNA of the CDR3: TGTGCCAGCACCCCAGGGACAGCCGGTGGCTACACCTTA. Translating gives CASTPGTAGGYTL.

CDR3: CASSLERFGEQFF. For the CDR3, the DNA is TGTGCCAGCAGCTTAGAGCGGTTCGGTGAGCAGTTCTTC. This chain joins TRBV7-9 and TRBJ2-1, with D maybe TRBD2 (5 bases). Germline V gives CDR1 SEHNR, CDR2 FQNEAQ (reference sequence). The CDR3 is 13 residues long. The ends were cut back, 1 base at V and 9 bases at J, with 10 bases in the middle.

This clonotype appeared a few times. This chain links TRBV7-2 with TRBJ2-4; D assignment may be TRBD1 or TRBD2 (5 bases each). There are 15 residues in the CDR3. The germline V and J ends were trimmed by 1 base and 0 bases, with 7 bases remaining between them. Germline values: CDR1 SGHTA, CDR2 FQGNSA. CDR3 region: CASSLGGTAKNIQYF. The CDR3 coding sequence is TGTGCCAGCAGCTTAGGTGGGACAGCCAAAAACATTCAGTACTTC.

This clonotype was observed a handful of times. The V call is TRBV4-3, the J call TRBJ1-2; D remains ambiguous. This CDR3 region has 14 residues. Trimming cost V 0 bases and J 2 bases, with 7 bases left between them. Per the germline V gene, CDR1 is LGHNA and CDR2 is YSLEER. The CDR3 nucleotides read TGCGCCAGCAGCCAAGATATGGGGAACTATGGCTACACCTTC. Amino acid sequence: CASSQDMGNYGYTF.

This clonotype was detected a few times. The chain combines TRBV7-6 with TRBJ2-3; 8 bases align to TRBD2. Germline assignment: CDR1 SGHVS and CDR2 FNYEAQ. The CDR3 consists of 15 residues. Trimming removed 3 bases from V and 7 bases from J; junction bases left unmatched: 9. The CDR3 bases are TGTGCCAGCAGCTTCGGGGGGGGCCTCGGCTATACGCAGTATTTT. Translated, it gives CASSFGGGLGYTQYF.

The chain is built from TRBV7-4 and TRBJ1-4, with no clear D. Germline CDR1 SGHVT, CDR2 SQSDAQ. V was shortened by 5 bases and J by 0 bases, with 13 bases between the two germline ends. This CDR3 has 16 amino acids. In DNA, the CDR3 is TGTGCCAGCAGCGTCCGTAGTGGCGCAACTAATGAAAAACTGTTTTTT. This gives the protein CASSVRSGATNEKLFF.

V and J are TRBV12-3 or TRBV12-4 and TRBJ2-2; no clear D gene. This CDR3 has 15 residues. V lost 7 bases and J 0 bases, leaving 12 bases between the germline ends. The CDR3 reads CASTLLTSNTGELFF. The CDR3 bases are TGTGCCAGCACCCTGTTGACTTCGAACACCGGGGAGCTGTTTTTT.

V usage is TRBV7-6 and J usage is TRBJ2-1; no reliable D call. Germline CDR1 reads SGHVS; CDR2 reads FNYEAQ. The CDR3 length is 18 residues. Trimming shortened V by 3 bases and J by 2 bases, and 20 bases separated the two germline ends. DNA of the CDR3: TGTGCCAGCAGCTTGACCCCACAATCTAGGGCCCCCTACAATGAGCAGTTCTTC. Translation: CASSLTPQSRAPYNEQFF. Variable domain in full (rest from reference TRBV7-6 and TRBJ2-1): GAGVSQSPRYKVTKRGQDVALRCDPISGHVSLYWYRQALGQGPEFLTYFNYEAQQDKSGLPNDRFSAERPEGSISTLTIQRTEQRDSAMYRCASSLTPQSRAPYNEQFFGPGTRLTVL.

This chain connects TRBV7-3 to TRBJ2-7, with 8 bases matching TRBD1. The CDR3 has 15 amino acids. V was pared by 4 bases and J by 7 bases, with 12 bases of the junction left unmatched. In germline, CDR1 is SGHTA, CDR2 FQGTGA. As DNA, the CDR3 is TGTGCCAGCAGCTCAACAGGGGGGAACTCGGAAGAGCAGTACTTC. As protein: CASSSTGGNSEEQYF.

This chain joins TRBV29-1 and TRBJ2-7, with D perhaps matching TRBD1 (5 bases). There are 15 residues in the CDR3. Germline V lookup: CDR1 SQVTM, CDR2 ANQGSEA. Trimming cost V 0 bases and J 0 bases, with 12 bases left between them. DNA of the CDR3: TGCAGCGTTGAAGAGCGCGGCAGGGTCTCCTACGAGCAGTACTTC. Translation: CSVEERGRVSYEQYF.

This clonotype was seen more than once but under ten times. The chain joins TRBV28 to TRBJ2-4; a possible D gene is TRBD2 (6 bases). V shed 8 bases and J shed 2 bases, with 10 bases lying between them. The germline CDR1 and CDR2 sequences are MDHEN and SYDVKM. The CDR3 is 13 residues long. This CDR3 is CASCGTPKNIQYF. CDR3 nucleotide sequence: TGTGCCAGCTGCGGGACCCCCAAAAACATTCAGTACTTC.

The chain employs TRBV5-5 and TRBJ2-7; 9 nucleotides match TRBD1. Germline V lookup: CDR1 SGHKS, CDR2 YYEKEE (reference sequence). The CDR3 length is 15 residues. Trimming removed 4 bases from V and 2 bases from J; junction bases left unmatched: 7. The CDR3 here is CASSPGTGSTYEQYF. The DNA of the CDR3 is TGTGCCAGCAGCCCTGGGACAGGGTCTACCTACGAGCAGTACTTC.